This T cell receptor beta chain was captured in a study of shared clonotypes between healthy human individuals. CDR3 length: 14 amino acids. Germline CDR1 and CDR2: PRHDT and FYEKMQ (reference sequence). V gave up 8 bases and J gave up 5 bases, with 18 bases separating them. CD8 cells classed as naive were CD45RO-negative and positively selected for CCR7, excluding terminally differentiated effector memory CD45RA+ cells. Note on this clone: Its antigen remains unknown.

Study findings and constraints: The authors sampled blood alone, and tissue repertoires likely differ. All-four-donor shared clonotypes had higher generation probabilities than non-shared clonotypes did. Clonotype sharing among donors was expected to depend on sequencing depth. Rarefaction revealed incomplete sorted-subset sequencing despite large depth.

TCRdb's copy holds only in-frame clones and misses some; the assay was immunoSEQ multiplex PCR. The sample holds around 1.9 million clones, 93% seen once. The V and J genes are TRBV13 and TRBJ1-1; no firm D call. The sequenced material came from naive CD8+ T cells from PBMCs. The origin of this receptor is a man between 18 and 35 years old in good health. Some clones in this sample may be carry-over from other donors' samples. CDR3 DNA sequence: TGTGCCAGCGGTCATCAGACGGGAGGGACTGAAGCTTTCTTT. Its protein is CASGHQTGGTEAFF.